Detailed here is one TCR beta chain. As yet, its antigen is unknown. This sample was included in a study of somatic mutations in cytotoxic T cells in rheumatoid arthritis. Measured with immunoSEQ multiplex PCR; TCRdb has only the in-frame clones, and not every one. This sample has 12,000 or so clones, with 60% to 80% found just once. V lost 4 bases and J lost 5, with 15 bases in between. This CDR3 is 14 amino acids long. Germline values: CDR1 MNHNS, CDR2 SASEGT. The study, taken as a whole, reports: Rheumatoid arthritis patients showed slight TRBV07 underrepresentation, unadjusted for multiple comparisons. Only rheumatoid arthritis patients, not healthy controls, showed CD8+ clonality increasing with age.

The sequence was obtained from a middle-aged man in good health. The sequencing sample was made of CD8+ T cells sorted from blood. The chain recombines TRBV6-1 with TRBJ2-7; possibly TRBD1 for D (6 bases). CDR3 loop: CASSVTGTLHEQYF. As DNA, the CDR3 is TGTGCCAGCAGTGTGACCGGGACACTCCACGAGCAGTACTTC.